The rows below give T cell receptor beta chains drawn from one sample of a study of T-cell memory formation after mild COVID-19. MiXCR, applied by TCRdb to the 5' RACE reads, yields one record per CDR3 protein. The sample consists of 170,000 or so distinct CDR3 sequences, roughly a fifth of them appearing once. Sequencing was done on a sample of PBMCs or a T cell subset sorted from them (not recorded which). The receptors were sampled from an adult woman who had mild COVID-19 (a few samples of this study predate the infection). Cell type and time point are not known. The CDR3 runs from the conserved cysteine through the conserved F or W. D genes are given only for firm matches. For some rows the clone size is stated as once, few or many, or as a class when expanded; others skip it.

v_gene	d_gene	j_gene	abundance	CDR3aa	CDR3nt
TRBV7-2	TRBD2	TRBJ2-7	.	CASSQSGGVRDEQYF	TGTGCCAGCAGCCAGAGCGGGGGGGTTCGGGACGAGCAGTACTTC
TRBV5-5	TRBD1	TRBJ1-2	few	CASSPDRDFYGYTF	TGTGCCAGCAGTCCCGACAGGGACTTCTATGGCTACACCTTC
TRBV3-1	TRBD2	TRBJ2-2	.	CASSRAGHTGELFF	TGTGCCAGCAGCCGAGCGGGGCACACCGGGGAGCTGTTTTTT
TRBV4-1	TRBD2	TRBJ2-3	.	CASRSGTSGTDTQYF	TGCGCCAGCAGGAGCGGGACCTCAGGGACAGATACGCAGTATTTT
TRBV11-2	.	TRBJ2-7	.	CASSFGRNTYEQYF	TGTGCCAGCAGCTTTGGGCGAAACACCTACGAGCAGTACTTC
TRBV6-2/TRBV6-3	.	TRBJ1-5	.	CASSRGSVAQPQHF	TGTGCCAGCAGTAGAGGGTCAGTAGCTCAGCCCCAGCATTTT
TRBV27	.	TRBJ2-3	few	CASSPRPGGADTQYF	TGTGCCAGCAGTCCCCGACCCGGAGGAGCAGATACGCAGTATTTT
TRBV20-1	TRBD1	TRBJ2-1	.	CSANEPGQGTFWDEQFF	TGCAGTGCTAACGAGCCGGGACAGGGGACTTTTTGGGATGAGCAGTTCTTC
TRBV12-3/TRBV12-4	.	TRBJ2-3	.	CASSLGGTDMLDF	TGTGCCAGCAGTTTAGGCGGCACAGATATGCTGGATTTT
TRBV3-1	TRBD2	TRBJ2-1	.	CASSLGTSGAGDEQFF	TGTGCCAGCAGCCTCGGGACTAGCGGTGCTGGAGATGAGCAGTTCTTC
TRBV2	TRBD1	TRBJ2-5	.	CASSEPNRGRETQYF	TGTGCCAGCAGTGAACCGAACAGGGGGCGAGAGACCCAGTACTTC
TRBV29-1	.	TRBJ2-5	.	CSVEDVGSRYQETQYF	TGCAGCGTTGAAGATGTGGGGAGCAGGTACCAAGAGACCCAGTACTTC
TRBV7-9	.	TRBJ1-2	few	CASRPGHSNYGYTF	TGTGCCAGCAGACCCGGACACTCTAACTATGGCTACACCTTC
TRBV27	TRBD1	TRBJ1-6	.	CASSLSGTGNSPLHF	TGTGCCAGCAGTTTATCCGGGACAGGGAATTCACCCCTCCACTTT
TRBV15	.	TRBJ2-3	.	CATSSTGTSSTDTQYF	TGTGCCACCAGCAGCACCGGGACATCAAGCACAGATACGCAGTATTTT
TRBV7-3	.	TRBJ2-6	.	CASSSLGGANVLTF	TGTGCCAGCAGCTCTCTGGGGGGGGCCAACGTCCTGACTTTC
TRBV27	TRBD1	TRBJ2-7	.	CASNQLGTGHYEQYF	TGTGCCAGCAATCAATTGGGGACAGGACACTACGAGCAGTACTTC
TRBV6-4	.	TRBJ2-7	few	CASSEWAGYEQYF	TGTGCCAGCAGTGAATGGGCGGGGTACGAGCAGTACTTC
TRBV29-1	.	TRBJ1-4	.	CSAEEGLEEKLFF	TGCAGCGCCGAGGAGGGGTTGGAAGAAAAACTGTTTTTT
TRBV7-9	TRBD2	TRBJ2-3	.	CASSLGTSGNTDTQYF	TGTGCCAGCAGCTTAGGGACTAGCGGGAACACAGATACGCAGTATTTT
TRBV5-4	.	TRBJ2-7	few	CASRPGVAEAYEQYF	TGTGCCAGCAGACCGGGGGTCGCGGAAGCCTACGAGCAGTACTTC
TRBV29-1	TRBD2	TRBJ2-2	.	CSVELAVTGELFF	TGCAGCGTTGAGCTAGCGGTAACCGGGGAGCTGTTTTTT
TRBV20-1	.	TRBJ2-7	few	CSARGQGVSYEQYF	TGCAGTGCTAGAGGTCAGGGAGTTAGCTACGAGCAGTACTTC
TRBV10-3	TRBD1	TRBJ1-3	.	CAISDPTGGSGNTIYF	TGTGCCATCAGTGATCCGACAGGGGGGAGTGGAAACACCATATATTTT
TRBV27	TRBD1	TRBJ2-7	few	CASSRSLLGQGTKEQYF	TGTGCCAGCAGTCGTTCCCTTCTCGGACAGGGGACGAAGGAGCAGTACTTC
TRBV6-2/TRBV6-3	.	TRBJ2-7	.	CASSYSAGEQYF	TGTGCCAGCAGTTACTCCGCAGGCGAGCAGTACTTC
TRBV2	.	TRBJ2-7	few	CASSDRLSSYEQYF	TGTGCCAGCAGTGACAGGCTGAGCTCCTACGAGCAGTACTTC
TRBV7-9	.	TRBJ1-2	few	CASSLRSDYTF	TGTGCCAGCAGCTTACGCAGCGACTACACCTTC
TRBV7-9	.	TRBJ2-1	few	CASRNNPHNEQFF	TGTGCCAGCAGAAATAACCCCCACAATGAGCAGTTCTTC
TRBV29-1	.	TRBJ2-2	.	CSVEQTVSGELFF	TGCAGCGTTGAACAAACAGTGTCCGGGGAGCTGTTTTTT
TRBV19	.	TRBJ1-5	.	CASSIDPGPQPQHF	TGTGCCAGTAGTATAGATCCCGGTCCGCAGCCCCAGCATTTT
TRBV12-3/TRBV12-4	.	TRBJ2-2	few	CASSNLAEGTGELFF	TGTGCCAGCAGTAACTTAGCTGAGGGCACCGGGGAGCTGTTTTTT
TRBV2	.	TRBJ2-7	few	CAGQGPNGDEQYF	TGTGCCGGACAAGGACCCAACGGCGACGAGCAGTACTTC
TRBV5-1	.	TRBJ2-1	few	CASSLESNEQFF	TGCGCCAGCAGCTTGGAGAGCAATGAGCAGTTCTTC
TRBV5-8	TRBD1	TRBJ1-5	few	CASSLVGGTVGNNQPQHF	TGTGCCAGCAGCTTGGTGGGAGGGACAGTTGGGAACAATCAGCCCCAGCATTTT
TRBV7-9	.	TRBJ2-7	few	CASVGTEAYEQYF	TGTGCCAGCGTTGGGACGGAGGCCTACGAGCAGTACTTC
TRBV5-4	.	TRBJ1-3	.	CASMDEVPGNTIYF	TGTGCCAGCATGGACGAGGTACCTGGAAACACCATATATTTT
TRBV20-1	TRBD2	TRBJ2-1	few	CSATLSSSGRNEQFF	TGCAGTGCTACCCTGAGTTCTAGCGGGAGGAATGAGCAGTTCTTC
TRBV4-1	.	TRBJ1-1	.	CASSPRSVLDTEAFF	TGCGCCAGCAGCCCCCGAAGCGTCTTGGACACTGAAGCTTTCTTT
TRBV6-5	.	TRBJ1-1	.	CASSYSRDGLNTEAFF	TGTGCCAGCAGTTACTCCCGGGACGGCCTGAACACTGAAGCTTTCTTT
TRBV6-5	.	TRBJ1-3	few	CASSPGVRAGNTIYF	TGTGCCAGCAGCCCCGGGGTGAGGGCTGGAAACACCATATATTTT
TRBV4-1	.	TRBJ1-1	.	CASSQLDGPGEAFF	TGCGCCAGCAGCCAATTGGACGGCCCCGGTGAAGCTTTCTTT
TRBV7-6	TRBD1	TRBJ2-1	.	CASSFGTEINEQFF	TGTGCCAGCAGCTTCGGGACAGAAATCAATGAGCAGTTCTTC
TRBV19	.	TRBJ1-5	.	CASSIIPGSNQPQHF	TGTGCCAGTAGTATCATCCCGGGGAGCAATCAGCCCCAGCATTTT
TRBV15	TRBD1	TRBJ2-5	.	CATSRGTGKIETQYF	TGTGCCACCAGCAGGGGGACAGGGAAGATAGAGACCCAGTACTTC
TRBV5-5	.	TRBJ2-3	few	CASSPDLPDTQYF	TGTGCCAGCAGCCCGGACTTACCAGATACGCAGTATTTT
TRBV30	.	TRBJ2-1	few	CAWGRGSSYNEQFF	TGTGCCTGGGGACGTGGCAGCTCCTACAATGAGCAGTTCTTC
TRBV12-3/TRBV12-4	TRBD2	TRBJ2-2	.	CASTPGLADNTGELFF	TGTGCCAGCACCCCAGGACTAGCGGATAACACCGGGGAGCTGTTTTTT
TRBV5-1	.	TRBJ2-4	few	CASSLDRPPDIQYF	TGCGCCAGCAGCTTGGACAGGCCCCCGGACATTCAGTACTTC
TRBV4-1	TRBD2	TRBJ2-2	.	CASSQPSGGAFGELFF	TGCGCCAGCAGCCAACCTAGCGGGGGGGCCTTCGGGGAGCTGTTTTTT
TRBV30	TRBD1	TRBJ2-7	many	CAWSWGQPLGEQYF	TGTGCCTGGAGTTGGGGACAGCCCTTGGGGGAGCAGTACTTC
TRBV20-1	TRBD1	TRBJ2-7	few	CSARDPQGGDSYEQYF	TGCAGTGCTAGAGATCCCCAAGGGGGCGACTCCTACGAGCAGTACTTC
TRBV5-1	.	TRBJ2-1	.	CASRAGTESYNEQFF	TGCGCCAGCAGGGCCGGGACTGAGTCCTACAATGAGCAGTTCTTC